Listed below are T cell receptor beta chains from one sample, sequenced in a study of post-analysis software for immune sequencing data. TCRdb passed the PCR reads through MiXCR, listing each CDR3 protein once. The sample has roughly 430,000 distinct CDR3 sequences, approximately 37% seen once; the top ten hold 6% to 9%. Sequencing was done on a sample of blood. The receptors come from a girl aged 2 to 10 with multiple sclerosis. Each CDR3 is given with its conserved first and last residue. The order of the fields is V gene, J gene, D gene, CDR3 protein. A D gene is named only where the DNA matches it firmly.

V gene: TRBV28
J gene: TRBJ1-2
D gene: -
CDR3 protein: CASSQQADYGYTF

V gene: TRBV9
J gene: TRBJ2-6
D gene: -
CDR3 protein: CASSVGDLPTSGANVLTF

V gene: TRBV24-1
J gene: TRBJ2-4
D gene: TRBD2
CDR3 protein: CATSDLASGIQYF

V gene: TRBV28
J gene: TRBJ2-5
D gene: TRBD1
CDR3 protein: CASSLGGPGDRGSHGHKETQYF

V gene: TRBV4-1
J gene: TRBJ1-2
D gene: TRBD1
CDR3 protein: CASSQEGTGNHYGYTF

V gene: TRBV7-2
J gene: TRBJ2-3
D gene: -
CDR3 protein: CASSPPWDTQYF

V gene: TRBV5-1
J gene: TRBJ2-5
D gene: -
CDR3 protein: CASSLGPDVLQETQYF

V gene: TRBV20-1
J gene: TRBJ2-5
D gene: -
CDR3 protein: CSASHTQETQYF

V gene: TRBV6-5
J gene: TRBJ1-6
D gene: -
CDR3 protein: CASSYSLRLSGENSPLHF

V gene: TRBV28
J gene: TRBJ2-1
D gene: TRBD2
CDR3 protein: CASSSFPGRPGLAVRNEQFF

V gene: TRBV6-5
J gene: TRBJ2-4
D gene: -
CDR3 protein: CASSRLGRNIQYF

V gene: TRBV7-6
J gene: TRBJ2-1
D gene: -
CDR3 protein: CASSSAKRVGYEQFF

V gene: TRBV7-2
J gene: TRBJ2-5
D gene: TRBD2
CDR3 protein: CASSFGRGGSLYF

V gene: TRBV5-1
J gene: TRBJ1-2
D gene: TRBD1
CDR3 protein: CASSLGRDRTNYGYTF

V gene: TRBV24-1
J gene: TRBJ2-5
D gene: TRBD2
CDR3 protein: CATSDLQGSGTETQYF

V gene: TRBV28
J gene: TRBJ2-7
D gene: TRBD1
CDR3 protein: CASSSRDRGSREQYF

V gene: TRBV7-2
J gene: TRBJ2-2
D gene: -
CDR3 protein: CASSLVPPRGLTGELFF

V gene: TRBV5-1
J gene: TRBJ1-2
D gene: -
CDR3 protein: CASSVEQGRAESGYTF

V gene: TRBV29-1
J gene: TRBJ2-4
D gene: TRBD2
CDR3 protein: CSVETPLAGGGLAKNIQYF

V gene: TRBV7-3
J gene: TRBJ1-6
D gene: -
CDR3 protein: CASSVSGRLNSPLHF